This T cell receptor (delta chain) was recovered during a study of gamma-delta T cells after stem cell transplantation. The V and J ends lost 1 base and 5 bases respectively, with 15 bases between them. This CDR3 has 18 amino acids. Germline CDR1 is TSWWSYY and CDR2 is QGS. TCRdb made new clone calls on the RT-PCR reads using CATT. Among about 1,600 delta-chain clones listed, 5.5% to 7% were seen once. This clone turned up a few times. TCRdb's protein, taken from a much larger clone, differs from this DNA's translation at residue 11, likely owing to a read error; the protein displayed comes from the DNA. The same CDR3 is also encoded by other DNA sequences in this sample.

The sample taken for sequencing was gamma-delta T cells. The clonotype originates from a human donor. It is not recorded whose cells these are; they may come from a transplant donor. The chain couples TRDV1 to TRDJ3; D may be TRDD3 (6 bases). CDR3 bases: TGTGCTCTTGGGGAACCGAGTGGGGGGACCCGGGACACCCGACAGATGTTTTTC. Protein product: CALGEPSGGTRDTRQMFF.